The clone carrying this T cell receptor (beta chain) was detected many times. The antigen remains undetermined. This specimen belongs to a study of early T cells in non-severe SARS-CoV-2 infection. Study information: Unsorted whole-blood RNA was sequenced in bulk, leaving chains unpaired. Study outcomes and limitations: The VDJdb matching leaned toward anti-spike CD8 responses and overlooked private and CD4 specificities.

The TCR library protocol attached unique molecular identifiers to the individual cDNA molecules. In TCRdb, the 5' RACE reads were re-called with MiXCR into one record per CDR3 protein. The sample has 45,000 or so distinct CDR3 sequences; under 4.5% are singletons. The CDR3 totals 18 residues. This chain uses TRBV21-1 with TRBJ1-1; the table's D call, TRBD1, was not checked against the DNA. TRBV21-1 is labeled a pseudogene. The specimen was whole blood. The sequence came from an adult who was a healthcare worker with PCR-confirmed SARS-CoV-2 infection or an uninfected control (not recorded which). CDR3 nucleotides: TGTGCCAGCAGCAAACGTGACAGGGGACGTCCGTGGGGCACTGAAGCTTTCTTT. Its translation is CASSKRDRGRPWGTEAFF.